A single sample is the source of the 8 T cell receptor beta chains below, sequenced in a study of graft-versus-host responses after intestinal transplantation. Profiled with immunoSEQ multiplex PCR; TCRdb holds only in-frame clones, not every one. The sample comprises 11,000 to 15,000 clones, 25% to 30% of which are singletons, and less than 5% rests with the top ten. The sample here was alloreactive CD4+ T cells from a mixed lymphocyte reaction culture, taken before intestinal transplant. Subset in this sample: CFSE-low proliferating T cells sorted from roughly six-day pre-transplant mixed lymphocyte reaction (GvH or HvG direction). The receptors were gathered from a human patient who received an intestinal transplant.

This clone appeared a few times. V usage is TRBV12-5 and J usage is TRBJ2-3; no definite D call. With 6 bases removed from V and 2 bases from J, the gap between germline ends came to 9 bases. This CDR3 has 13 amino acids. Germline CDR1 is LGHNT and CDR2 is FRNRAP. CDR3 region: CASGSDHTDTQYF. CDR3 in DNA: TGTGCTAGTGGATCCGACCACACAGATACGCAGTATTTT.

J is TRBJ1-5 and V is TRBV5-1; 7 bases line up with TRBD1. J was trimmed by 6 bases and V by 0 bases; bases with no gene match: 3. This CDR3 spans 14 amino acids. The V gene's germline CDR1 is SGHRS and CDR2 YFSETQ. Here the CDR3 reads CASSLAQGGQPQHF. DNA for the CDR3: TGCGCCAGCAGCTTGGCGCAGGGGGGTCAGCCCCAGCATTTT.

As to this clone: As the CDR3 is not closed by the conserved phenylalanine or tryptophan, this likely results from a read error. The chain joins TRBV18 to TRBJ2-7; 7 bases are shared with TRBD1. The germline CDR1 and CDR2 sequences are KGHSH and LQKENI. This CDR3 is 13 amino acids long. J gave up 5 bases and V 3 bases, and 4 bases lay outside the gene matches. CDR3 sequence: CASSPGQSNEQYL. CDR3 nucleotides: TGTGCCAGCTCACCGGGACAGTCCAACGAGCAGTACCTC.

V gene TRBV13 combines with J gene TRBJ2-7; either TRBD1 or TRBD2 may supply D (5 bases each). There are 15 residues in the CDR3. Germline CDR1 is PRHDT and CDR2 is FYEKMQ (reference sequence). V was clipped by 1 base and J by 4 bases, with 14 bases between them. This CDR3 reads CASSLVGVRGYEQYF. The CDR3 bases are TGTGCCAGCAGCTTAGTGGGGGTGAGGGGTTACGAGCAGTACTTC. Together with reference TRBV13 and TRBJ2-7, the CDR3 gives the full variable domain: AAGVIQSPRHLIKEKRETATLKCYPIPRHDTVYWYQQGPGQDPQFLISFYEKMQSDKGSIPDRFSAQQFSDYHSELNMSSLELGDSALYFCASSLVGVRGYEQYFGPGTRLTVT.

The V and J genes are TRBV30 and TRBJ1-1; no clear D gene. This CDR3 is 13 amino acids long. Germline-derived CDR1 and CDR2 are GTSNPN and SVGIG (reference sequence). Deletions cut 2 bases from V and 1 base from J, with 8 bases between. CDR3 sequence: CAWSYGRNTEAFF. The CDR3 DNA is TGTGCCTGGAGTTATGGGCGGAACACTGAAGCTTTCTTT.

V gene TRBV25-1 combines with J gene TRBJ2-7; TRBD2 agrees at 9 bases. Germline V gene sequence: CDR1 MGHDK, CDR2 SYGVNS. The V and J ends lost 1 base and 4 bases, in that order; junction bases with no gene match: 5. This CDR3 spans 15 amino acids. The CDR3 loop is CASSELGGRGYEQYF. CDR3 bases: TGTGCCAGCAGTGAATTGGGCGGGAGGGGTTACGAGCAGTACTTC.

The V call is TRBV28, the J call TRBJ2-7; 7 bases align to TRBD1. Germline-derived CDR1 and CDR2 are MDHEN and SYDVKM. The V segment lost 5 bases and the J segment 3 bases; nucleotides outside the gene matches: 7. The CDR3 consists of 14 residues. Written as DNA, the CDR3 is TGTGCCAGCAGTAGGGGGCAAATTGTCTACGAGCAGTACTTC. Protein sequence: CASSRGQIVYEQYF.

The chain has TRBV28 and TRBJ2-7; unclear D gene. V lost 2 bases and J lost 1, with 9 bases in between. The CDR3 covers 14 residues. CDR1 MDHEN and CDR2 SYDVKM come from the germline V gene. The CDR3 nucleotides are TGTGCCAGCAGTTTAAACGTGGGTTCCTACGAGCAGTACTTC. Its translation is CASSLNVGSYEQYF.